The present TCR beta chain was sequenced within a study of regulatory T cells in long-lasting Graves disease. For TCR beta, libraries came from iRepertoire HTBI primers and Arm-PCR of CDR3 regions. TCRdb re-derived calls from the multiplex PCR reads in MiXCR, one entry per CDR3 protein. The sample records some 500,000 distinct CDR3 sequences, 16% being singletons. The sample holds many counts of this clonotype. Time point specified: newly diagnosed GD, antithyroid drugs for less than 3 months. PBMC-derived RNA was used for the TCR library. These data were also reused for a study on T cells in Graves' hyperthyroidism and ophthalmopathy.

Sequences were derived from peripheral blood mononuclear cells (PBMCs), sampled at new diagnosis, from a patient treated with antithyroid drugs. The sequence was obtained from a middle-aged woman with Graves disease.

The DNA for the CDR3 is TGTGCCAGCAGCCCTTTCGGCACCGGGGAGCTGTTTTTT. Amino acid sequence: CASSPFGTGELFF. The chain uses TRBV7-3 and TRBJ2-2, with D hard to call. Between the trimmed V and J ends, which lost 5 bases and 4 bases, there was a span of 8 bases. Germline CDR1 reads SGHTA; CDR2 reads FQGTGA. The CDR3 is 13 residues long.